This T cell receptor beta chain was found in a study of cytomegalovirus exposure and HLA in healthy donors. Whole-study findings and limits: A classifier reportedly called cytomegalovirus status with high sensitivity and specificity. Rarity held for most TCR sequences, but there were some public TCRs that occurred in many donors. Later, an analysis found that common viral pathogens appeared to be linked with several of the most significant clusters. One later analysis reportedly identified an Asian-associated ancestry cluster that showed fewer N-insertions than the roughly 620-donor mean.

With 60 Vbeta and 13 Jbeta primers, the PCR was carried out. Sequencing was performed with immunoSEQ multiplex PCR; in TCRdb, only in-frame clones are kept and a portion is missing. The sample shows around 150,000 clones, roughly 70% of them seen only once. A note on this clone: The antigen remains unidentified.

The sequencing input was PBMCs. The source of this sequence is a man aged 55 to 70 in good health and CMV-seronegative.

DNA for the CDR3: TGTGCCAGCAGTGGGGGACAGACCGTCTATGGCTACACCTTC. Amino acid sequence: CASSGGQTVYGYTF. The J gene is TRBJ1-2, the V gene TRBV25-1; 7 nucleotides line up with TRBD1. CDR3 length equals 14 residues. The V and J ends lost 4 bases and 4 bases, in that order; junction bases with no gene match: 6. From germline, CDR1 is MGHDK and CDR2 SYGVNS.